This TCR beta chain came from a study of response to subunit inactivated influenza vaccine. TCRdb re-derived calls from the RT-PCR reads in MiXCR, one entry per CDR3 protein. The table includes 710,000 or so distinct CDR3 sequences, around 16% detected once. The CDR3 sequence is 18 residues long. CDR1 and CDR2 (germline): MNHNS, SASEGT. V lost 6 bases to trimming and J lost 3 bases; unmatched junction nucleotides: 14. Study outcomes and limitations: Each seasonal influenza vaccination, the authors suggested, recruits few new T cells.

This clonotype has more than one count but fewer than ten. Its antigen is undetermined. The sample here was PBMCs from blood, taken 11 to 12 days after vaccination. The rearrangement joins TRBV6-1 to TRBJ2-1, with 10 nucleotides matching TRBD1. The TCR comes from a man aged 50 to 59 who received an inactivated influenza vaccine. The CDR3 protein is CASSPGTGAGVGYNEQFF. The CDR3 DNA sequence: TGTGCCAGCAGCCCAGGGACAGGGGCGGGAGTGGGCTACAATGAGCAGTTCTTC.